Sequencing of this TCR beta chain was carried out in a study of cytomegalovirus exposure and HLA in healthy donors. Findings and caveats of the study: The dataset shows that most TCR sequences were rare, while some public TCRs occurred in many donors.

Use of 60 Vbeta and 13 Jbeta primers characterized the PCR. Clones were read by immunoSEQ multiplex PCR, and TCRdb kept only the in-frame ones, dropping some. Of about 110,000 clones in the sample, over 75% are singletons; the top ten hold about 2.3%. CDR1 is MNHEY and CDR2 is SMNVEV in the germline V gene (reference sequence). The CDR3 totals 13 residues. Trimming left V 5 bases short and J 5 bases short, with 12 bases between. Notes on this clone: Its antigen is as yet unknown.

What was sequenced was PBMCs. The TCR sequence derives from a man aged 25-40 years in good health and CMV-seronegative. This chain joins TRBV27 and TRBJ1-2; D is uncertain. CDR3 nucleotides: TGTGCCAGCAGTGTCTCGCGAGGTTATGGCTACACCTTC. Its translation is CASSVSRGYGYTF.